One and the same sample provided the 30 T cell receptor beta chains below, sequenced in a study of beta chain features in type 1 diabetes (dated by TCRdb to the late 2010s). To prepare the library, the immunoSEQ multiplex PCR assay was applied. The entire amount of isolated RNA was reverse transcribed using the High Capacity cDNA Reverse Transcription Kit, so the sequenced TCRB transcripts were expressed ones. In its TCRdb copy, this immuneACCESS table keeps in-frame sequences only and misses some clones. Where compared with another copy, unresolved V genes explain less than half of these, and the others have no known cause. The sample includes about 450,000 clones, with roughly 11% observed a single time. More than 0.045% of the sample comes from the top ten. Sequencing input: naive CD4+ T cells from blood. What the cell subset or site label conveys for this sample: true naive CD4+ T cells. These receptors were taken from a woman aged 18-29 years in good health.

In this sample, this clone turned up a few times. This chain joins TRBV28 and TRBJ2-1; D may be TRBD1 (6 bases). Trimming stripped 5 bases from V and 7 bases from J, with 9 bases between. Per the germline V gene, CDR1 is MDHEN and CDR2 is SYDVKM. The CDR3 contains 12 residues. In DNA form, the CDR3 reads TGTGCCAGCAGTCTACAGGGAAATGAGCAGTTCTTC. This sequence encodes CASSLQGNEQFF.

This chain links TRBV6-4 with TRBJ2-3; tentative D call: TRBD1 (5 bases). This CDR3 region has 16 residues. Between the trimmed V and J ends, which lost 2 bases and 1 base, there was a span of 13 bases. Germline lookup yields CDR1 MRHNA and CDR2 SNTAGT. The CDR3 DNA reads as TGTGCCAGCAGTGACAGGGGTGTAGGTGGCACAGATACGCAGTATTTT. Amino acids: CASSDRGVGGTDTQYF.

The V gene is TRBV15, the J gene TRBJ1-1, with a weak D call TRBD1 (5 bases). The CDR3 extends over 14 amino acids. In germline, CDR1 is LNHNV, CDR2 YYDKDF (reference sequence). V dropped 4 bases and J dropped 1 base, with 10 bases sitting between them. The CDR3 sequence is CATSTPGGNTEAFF. In DNA, the CDR3 is TGTGCCACCAGCACCCCCGGGGGGAACACTGAAGCTTTCTTT.

This clone came up a few times. The chain carries TRBV2 and TRBJ1-5; D gene unclear. CDR1 and CDR2 from the germline V gene are SNHLY and FYNNEI. This CDR3 region has 13 residues. Deletions cut 5 bases from V and 7 bases from J, with 12 bases between. As DNA, the CDR3 is TGTGCCAGCAGTAAGCGAGTCGAACAGCCCCAGCATTTT. Translation gives CASSKRVEQPQHF. The full variable domain, completed using reference TRBV2 and TRBJ1-5, is EPEVTQTPSHQVTQMGQEVILRCVPISNHLYFYWYRQILGQKVEFLVSFYNNEISEKSEIFDDQFSVERPDGSNFTLKIRSTKLEDSAMYFCASSKRVEQPQHFGDGTRLSIL.

This clone was observed a handful of times. A junction boundary mismatches the germline segment, possibly from a read error. As DNA, the CDR3 is TGTGCCAGCAAGGGTGTCTCCCAGTGTTTC. Protein product: CASKGVSQCF. The J gene is TRBJ2-7, the V gene TRBV25-1; D uncertain. Germline assignment: CDR1 MGHDK and CDR2 SYGVNS. This CDR3 has 10 residues.

This clone was detected ten times or more. The same CDR3 arises from other DNA sequences in this sample as well. This chain uses TRBV29-1 with TRBJ2-1, with 7 bases fitting TRBD2. Germline CDR1 and CDR2: SQVTM and ANQGSEA. The CDR3 sequence is 13 residues long. The junction had 0 bases not matched to a gene; V was cut back by 4 bases and J by 0 bases. The CDR3 is CSVGGSSYNEQFF. In DNA form, the CDR3 reads TGCAGCGTTGGCGGGAGCTCCTACAATGAGCAGTTCTTC.

The chain combines TRBV7-2 with TRBJ2-7, with D perhaps given as TRBD1 or TRBD2 (5 bases each). This CDR3 spans 14 amino acids. Trimming pared 4 bases from V and 1 base from J, leaving 11 bases between. Germline assignment: CDR1 SGHTA and CDR2 FQGNSA. CDR3 in amino acids: CASSSGPSSYEQYV. For the CDR3, the DNA is TGTGCCAGCAGCTCGGGACCAAGTTCCTACGAGCAGTACGTC.

The rearrangement uses TRBV6-1 and TRBJ1-1, with a weak D call TRBD1 (6 bases). Per the germline V gene, CDR1 is MNHNS and CDR2 is SASEGT. This CDR3 is built from 13 residues. The ends were cut back, 7 bases at V and 0 bases at J, with 9 bases in the middle. The CDR3 DNA sequence: TGTGCCAGCATAGGGGGTTTGAACACTGAAGCTTTCTTT. Amino acid sequence: CASIGGLNTEAFF.

This chain joins TRBV7-2 and TRBJ2-7; TRBD2 aligns across 7 bases. Trimming at V came to 2 bases and at J to 3 bases, leaving 7 bases not matched to a gene. The CDR3 has 15 residues. The germline V gene has CDR1 SGHTA and CDR2 FQGNSA. The CDR3 DNA is TGTGCCAGCAGCTTATCGCGGGAGAGATACTACGAGCAGTACTTC. Protein: CASSLSRERYYEQYF.

The rearrangement links TRBV7-9 to TRBJ1-6, with a weak D call TRBD1 (5 bases). Trimming pared 5 bases from V and 5 bases from J, leaving 16 bases between. CDR3 length: 16 residues. Germline lookup yields CDR1 SEHNR and CDR2 FQNEAQ (reference sequence). For the CDR3, the DNA is TGTGCCAGCAGCGTACTCGGACACACCAATAATTCACCCCTCCACTTT. Translation gives CASSVLGHTNNSPLHF.

This sequence joins TRBV15 and TRBJ1-2; TRBD1 aligns across 8 bases. CDR3 length: 15 residues. The trim removed 1 base at V and 4 bases at J, leaving 5 bases unmatched. Germline assignment: CDR1 LNHNV and CDR2 YYDKDF (reference sequence). The DNA of the CDR3 is TGTGCCACCAGCAGAGGGACAGGGTTGAGCTATGGCTACACCTTC. Its translation: CATSRGTGLSYGYTF.

This clone appeared a few times. The chain recombines TRBV6-1 with TRBJ2-7, with a weak D call TRBD1 (6 bases). V was clipped by 0 bases and J by 3 bases, with 9 bases between them. Germline V gene sequence: CDR1 MNHNS, CDR2 SASEGT. The length of the CDR3 is 14 residues. Written as DNA, the CDR3 is TGTGCCAGCAGTGAAGCCGGACAGAACTACGAGCAGTACGTC. This encodes CASSEAGQNYEQYV.

In its sample, this clone was seen a few times. V usage is TRBV11-2 and J usage is TRBJ2-3; no clear D. Trimming removed 1 base at V and 6 bases at J, with 8 bases between. This CDR3 has 13 amino acids. In germline, CDR1 is SGHAT, CDR2 FQNNGV. CDR3 region: CASSLGELDTQYF. In nucleotides, the CDR3 is TGTGCCAGCAGCTTAGGAGAACTCGATACGCAGTATTTT.

The V and J genes are TRBV4-2 and TRBJ2-3; maybe TRBD2 (5 bases). Trimming removed 1 base from V and 2 bases from J, with 10 bases in between. The CDR3 totals 15 residues. Looked up from germline, CDR1 is LGHNA and CDR2 is YNFKEQ. The CDR3 DNA reads as TGTGCCAGCAGCCAAGTTCGAGGGTCCACAGATACGCAGTATTTT. This encodes CASSQVRGSTDTQYF.

The chain couples TRBV5-4 to TRBJ2-1, with 10 bases that match TRBD1. The length of the CDR3 is 15 residues. Per germline, CDR1 SGHNT and CDR2 YYREEE (reference sequence). V lost 3 bases and J lost 5; bases outside the gene matches: 5. The DNA for the CDR3 is TGTGCCAGCAGCTCGCCGGGACAGGGGAACAATGAGCAGTTCTTC. Residues: CASSSPGQGNNEQFF.

This clone was seen a few times. This chain connects TRBV5-7 to TRBJ2-7; D not resolved. TRBV5-7 is placed among ORFs of uncertain function. V was trimmed by 6 bases and J by 2 bases, leaving 12 bases between them. The length of the CDR3 is 13 residues. The CDR3 DNA reads as TGTGCCAGCACCCCCGTTGCAACCTACGAGCAGTACTTC. Protein product: CASTPVATYEQYF.

This clone was counted only a few times. The gene calls are TRBV7-2 and TRBJ2-1; 7 bases are shared with TRBD2. The CDR3 has 16 amino acids. From germline, CDR1 is SGHTA and CDR2 FQGNSA. V trimming: 5 bases; J trimming: 5 bases; junction bases outside the gene matches: 12. The CDR3 here is CASSGRAATKNNEQFF. In DNA, the CDR3 is TGTGCCAGCAGCGGGAGGGCCGCTACAAAAAACAATGAGCAGTTCTTC.

V usage is TRBV7-2 and J usage is TRBJ2-7; D unclear. Germline V CDR1 and CDR2: SGHTA, FQGNSA. The CDR3 sequence is 11 residues long. The germline V and J ends were trimmed by 5 bases and 3 bases, with 5 bases remaining between them. CDR3 protein: CASSRNYEQYF. The CDR3 DNA sequence: TGTGCCAGCAGCCGAAACTACGAGCAGTACTTC.

In its sample, this clone was seen many times. The sample contains more than one DNA sequence encoding this CDR3. The J gene is TRBJ2-3, the V gene TRBV7-2; D not resolved. CDR1 is SGHTA, CDR2 FQGNSA, per germline. The CDR3 has 12 amino acids. Deletions cut 2 bases from V and 2 bases from J, with 2 bases between. The CDR3 DNA reads as TGTGCCAGCAGCTTATACACAGATACGCAGTATTTT. It encodes CASSLYTDTQYF.

V usage is TRBV5-4 and J usage is TRBJ2-7; D is perhaps TRBD1 or TRBD2 (5 bases each). CDR1 and CDR2 (germline): SGHNT, YYREEE (reference sequence). This CDR3 comprises 15 residues. Trimming pared 4 bases from V and 1 base from J, leaving 15 bases between. This CDR3 is CASSPSGTRSYEQYF. The CDR3 DNA reads TGTGCCAGCAGCCCATCCGGGACCCGTTCCTACGAGCAGTACTTC.

The chain couples TRBV7-3 to TRBJ2-7; TRBD2 aligns across 7 bases. Germline-derived CDR1 and CDR2 are SGHTA and FQGTGA. The CDR3 loop spans 15 amino acids. Germline trimming cut 0 bases from V and 6 bases from J; bases unmatched to any gene: 8. Here the CDR3 reads CASSLTPATSSEQYF. DNA for the CDR3: TGTGCCAGCAGCTTAACCCCAGCGACTAGCAGCGAGCAGTACTTC.

The chain couples TRBV15 to TRBJ2-3, with 7 positions matching TRBD1. The CDR3 is made up of 16 amino acids. Trimming removed 1 base from V and 1 base from J; junction bases left unmatched: 5. CDR1 LNHNV and CDR2 YYDKDF come from the germline V gene (reference sequence). The CDR3 sequence is CATSRADRAGTDTQYF. In nucleotides, the CDR3 is TGTGCCACCAGCAGAGCTGACAGGGCAGGCACAGATACGCAGTATTTT.

The chain employs TRBV5-1 and TRBJ2-7, with 9 bases lining up with TRBD1. The germline V gene has CDR1 SGHRS and CDR2 YFSETQ. The junction had 8 bases not matched to a gene; V was cut back by 3 bases and J by 7 bases. The CDR3 runs to 14 residues. The CDR3 spells CASSWDRAGKEQYF. The CDR3 DNA follows: TGCGCCAGCAGCTGGGACAGGGCAGGAAAGGAGCAGTACTTC.

The chain recombines TRBV25-1 with TRBJ1-1, with no clear D. The V gene lost 7 bases and the J gene lost 5 bases, with 14 bases spanning the gap. The length of the CDR3 is 13 residues. Germline V gene sequence: CDR1 MGHDK, CDR2 SYGVNS. CDR3 residues: CASIRGAGTEAFF. The DNA of the CDR3 is TGTGCCAGCATTAGAGGCGCGGGGACTGAAGCTTTCTTT.

J is TRBJ2-1 and V is TRBV5-1; no clear D gene. Deletions cut 5 bases from V and 0 bases from J, with 15 bases between. Germline CDR1 SGHRS, CDR2 YFSETQ. This CDR3 has 16 residues. CDR3 in amino acids: CASSTAPESSYNEQFF. Here the CDR3 DNA reads TGCGCCAGCAGTACAGCGCCGGAGAGCTCCTACAATGAGCAGTTCTTC. Filled out from reference TRBV5-1 and TRBJ2-1, the complete variable domain reads KAGVTQTPRYLIKTRGQQVTLSCSPISGHRSVSWYQQTPGQGLQFLFEYFSETQRNKGNFPGRFSGRQFSNSRSEMNVSTLELGDSALYLCASSTAPESSYNEQFFGPGTRLTVL.

The CDR3 loop is CASSPGLTSGANVLTF. The CDR3 DNA sequence: TGTGCCAGCTCACCTGGACTTACCTCTGGGGCCAACGTCCTGACTTTC. The rearrangement uses TRBV18 and TRBJ2-6, with a weak D call TRBD2 (5 bases). This CDR3 spans 16 amino acids. V lost 3 bases, J lost 0 bases, and 9 bases lay in between. The germline V gene has CDR1 KGHSH and CDR2 LQKENI.

The chain recombines TRBV4-3 with TRBJ1-1, with a tentative D call TRBD1 (5 bases). Trimming removed 4 bases at V and 5 bases at J, with 20 bases between. Germline V gene data show CDR1 as LGHNA and CDR2 as YSLEER. CDR3 length: 16 residues. This CDR3 reads CASSPMGGRRATEAFF. Written as DNA, the CDR3 is TGCGCCAGCAGCCCGATGGGGGGAAGGCGAGCAACTGAAGCTTTCTTT.

In its sample, this clone was seen a few times. This chain links TRBV29-1 with TRBJ1-5; TRBD1 might be the D (6 bases). Germline lookup yields CDR1 SQVTM and CDR2 ANQGSEA. The CDR3 is 15 amino acids. V shed 6 bases and J shed 4 bases, with 19 bases lying between them. CDR3 nucleotide sequence: TGCAGCGTGTCACAGGGAGGAGACATTAATCAGCCCCAGCATTTT. Its translation: CSVSQGGDINQPQHF.

The chain combines TRBV7-3 with TRBJ1-1; tentatively, D is TRBD1 (5 bases). V gave up 2 bases and J gave up 6 bases, with 10 bases separating them. The CDR3 spans 13 residues. The V gene's germline CDR1 is SGHTA and CDR2 FQGTGA. CDR3 nucleotide sequence: TGTGCCAGCAGCTTAGTCTCAGGGTCTGAAGCTTTCTTT. It encodes CASSLVSGSEAFF.

This chain links TRBV7-3 with TRBJ2-5, with 7 nucleotides matching TRBD1. There are 16 residues in the CDR3. The junction had 9 bases not matched to a gene; V was cut back by 5 bases and J by 0 bases. Germline CDR1 SGHTA, CDR2 FQGTGA. The CDR3 DNA is TGTGCCAGCAGCCCTGGGGACAGACAGTACCAAGAGACCCAGTACTTC. Translated: CASSPGDRQYQETQYF.